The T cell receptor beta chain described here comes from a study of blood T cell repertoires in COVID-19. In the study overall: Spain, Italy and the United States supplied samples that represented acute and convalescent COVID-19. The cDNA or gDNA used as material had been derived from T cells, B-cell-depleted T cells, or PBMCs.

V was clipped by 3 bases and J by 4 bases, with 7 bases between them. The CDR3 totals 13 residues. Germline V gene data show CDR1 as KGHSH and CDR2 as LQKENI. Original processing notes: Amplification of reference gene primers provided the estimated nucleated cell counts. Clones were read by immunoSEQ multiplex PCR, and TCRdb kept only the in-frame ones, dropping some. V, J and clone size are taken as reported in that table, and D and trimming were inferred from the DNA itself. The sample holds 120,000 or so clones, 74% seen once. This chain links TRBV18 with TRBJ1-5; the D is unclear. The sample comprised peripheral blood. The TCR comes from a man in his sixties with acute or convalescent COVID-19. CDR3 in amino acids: CASSPSQNQPQHF. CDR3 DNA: TGTGCCAGCTCACCGTCCCAGAATCAGCCCCAGCATTTT.